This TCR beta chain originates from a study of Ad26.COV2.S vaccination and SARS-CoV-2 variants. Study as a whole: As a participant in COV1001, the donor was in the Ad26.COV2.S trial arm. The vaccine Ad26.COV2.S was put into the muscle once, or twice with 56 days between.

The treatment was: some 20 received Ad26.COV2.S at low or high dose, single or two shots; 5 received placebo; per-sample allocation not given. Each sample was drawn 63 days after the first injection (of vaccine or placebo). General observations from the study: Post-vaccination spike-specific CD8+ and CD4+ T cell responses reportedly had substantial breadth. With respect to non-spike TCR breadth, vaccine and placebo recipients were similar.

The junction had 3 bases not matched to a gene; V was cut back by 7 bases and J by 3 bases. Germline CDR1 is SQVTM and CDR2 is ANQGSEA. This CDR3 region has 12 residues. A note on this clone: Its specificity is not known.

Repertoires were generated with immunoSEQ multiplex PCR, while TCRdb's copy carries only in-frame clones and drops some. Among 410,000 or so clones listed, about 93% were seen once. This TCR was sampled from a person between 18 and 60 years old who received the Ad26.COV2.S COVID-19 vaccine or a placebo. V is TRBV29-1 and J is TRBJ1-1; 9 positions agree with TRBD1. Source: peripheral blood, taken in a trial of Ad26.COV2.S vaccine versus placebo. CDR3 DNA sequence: TGCAGCGGACAGGGGGGATACACTGAAGCTTTCTTT. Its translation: CSGQGGYTEAFF.